Below, 23 T cell receptor beta chains from the same sample are listed, as sequenced in a study of cytomegalovirus exposure and HLA in healthy donors. Amplification used 60 Vbeta primers and 13 Jbeta primers. TCRdb's table, derived via immunoSEQ multiplex PCR, lists solely in-frame clones and lacks some. The sample carries under 200,000 clones, over 65% recorded once. The specimen sequenced was PBMCs. Receptors originate from a woman in her 30s in good health and CMV-seronegative.

The rearrangement links TRBV5-4 to TRBJ2-1; the D gene is possibly TRBD1 (6 bases). This CDR3 comprises 14 residues. Germline CDR1 is SGHNT and CDR2 is YYREEE (reference sequence). V lost 2 bases to trimming and J lost 5 bases, with 11 bases between them. This CDR3 is CASSLKQGNNEQFF. DNA for the CDR3: TGTGCCAGCAGCTTAAAACAGGGAAACAATGAGCAGTTCTTC.

V is TRBV27 and J is TRBJ2-7, with D possibly matching TRBD1 (5 bases). With 3 bases removed from V and 5 bases from J, the gap between germline ends came to 14 bases. Germline-derived CDR1 and CDR2 are MNHEY and SMNVEV (reference sequence). There are 14 residues in the CDR3. The CDR3 DNA reads as TGTGCCAGCAGTTTCTTTCAGGGTGTCGACGAGCAGTACTTC. Translating gives CASSFFQGVDEQYF.

This chain links TRBV5-6 with TRBJ2-7; 10 positions agree with TRBD1. The V gene's germline CDR1 is SGHDT and CDR2 YYEEEE. The CDR3 has 17 amino acids. Unmatched junction bases numbered 10, after V lost 2 bases and J lost 2 bases. The CDR3 here is CASSFLRQGAIPYEQYF. CDR3 DNA: TGTGCCAGCAGCTTCCTAAGACAGGGGGCGATTCCCTACGAGCAGTACTTC.

Only one count was recorded for this clone. The chain couples TRBV19 to TRBJ2-1; 7 bases line up with TRBD1. CDR1 LNHDA and CDR2 SQIVND come from the germline V gene (reference sequence). The CDR3 runs to 17 residues. J gave up 6 bases and V 0 bases, and 11 bases lay outside the gene matches. As DNA, the CDR3 is TGTGCCAGTAGTATAGATCCGACAGGGTACGGGCCCAATGAGCAGTTCTTC. It translates to CASSIDPTGYGPNEQFF.

This clone appeared once. V usage is TRBV6-5 and J usage is TRBJ2-1; TRBD1 matches at 9 bases. V trimming: 6 bases; J trimming: 7 bases; junction bases outside the gene matches: 7. CDR3 length: 14 amino acids. Germline values: CDR1 MNHEY, CDR2 SVGAGI. Here the CDR3 reads CASSRDRVMNEQFF. CDR3 bases: TGTGCCAGCAGCCGGGACAGGGTAATGAATGAGCAGTTCTTC.

The chain employs TRBV9 and TRBJ1-4; D may be TRBD1 (5 bases). V gave up 4 bases and J gave up 6 bases, with 13 bases separating them. The CDR3 covers 14 residues. In germline, CDR1 is SGDLS, CDR2 YYNGEE. The CDR3 bases are TGTGCCAGCAGCTTAGGTCAGGGTGATGAAAAACTGTTTTTT. This gives the protein CASSLGQGDEKLFF.

The CDR3 is CASSEWDRNSYEQYF. The CDR3 nucleotides are TGTGCCAGCAGTGAATGGGACAGAAACTCCTACGAGCAGTACTTC. The gene calls are TRBV25-1 and TRBJ2-7; TRBD1 matches at 7 bases. This CDR3 comprises 15 residues. Germline V gene lookup returns CDR1 MGHDK and CDR2 SYGVNS. V lost 1 base, J lost 0 bases, and 3 bases stayed unmatched.

The genes are TRBV18 and TRBJ1-4, with D uncertain. V was shortened by 0 bases and J by 4 bases, with 15 bases between the two germline ends. The CDR3 spans 17 residues. Germline CDR1 and CDR2: KGHSH and LQKENI. DNA for the CDR3: TGTGCCAGCTCACCACCCCATTCAGGCAGATTTAATGAAAAACTGTTTTTT. This gives the protein CASSPPHSGRFNEKLFF.

The genes are TRBV5-5 and TRBJ2-1, with 8 bases aligning to TRBD2. The CDR3 covers 16 residues. After removal of 0 bases from V and 10 bases from J, the junction contained 12 bases not matched to a gene. Germline lookup yields CDR1 SGHKS and CDR2 YYEKEE (reference sequence). CDR3 loop: CASSLVGGGTGFEQFF. Here the CDR3 DNA reads TGTGCCAGCAGCTTGGTAGGCGGGGGGACGGGGTTCGAGCAGTTCTTC.

The table lists this clone with a count of one. The V and J genes are TRBV5-6 and TRBJ2-7; TRBD1 agrees at 7 bases. The CDR3 contains 14 residues. CDR1 is SGHDT and CDR2 is YYEEEE in the germline V gene. Unmatched junction bases numbered 3, after V lost 2 bases and J lost 1 base. This CDR3 reads CASSFGQASYEQYF. The CDR3 nucleotides are TGTGCCAGCAGCTTCGGACAGGCTTCCTACGAGCAGTACTTC.

This clone occurred a few times. V usage is TRBV7-8 and J usage is TRBJ1-1; TRBD1 might be the D (5 bases). From germline, CDR1 is SGHVS and CDR2 FQNEAQ. Deletions cut 1 base from V and 1 base from J, with 7 bases between. CDR3 length equals 14 residues. The chain's CDR3 is CASSLVGQNTEAFF. CDR3 DNA sequence: TGTGCCAGCAGCTTAGTAGGACAGAACACTGAAGCTTTCTTT.

The rearrangement joins TRBV11-3 to TRBJ2-2; TRBD1 matches at 7 bases. With 4 bases clipped from V and 5 bases from J, the junction kept 4 bases outside the gene matches. This CDR3 has 14 residues. Germline lookup yields CDR1 SGHNT and CDR2 YENEEA. DNA of the CDR3: TGTGCCAGCAGCTGGACAGGAGAGACCGGGGAGCTGTTTTTT. Translation gives CASSWTGETGELFF.

The rearrangement uses TRBV5-1 and TRBJ1-2; 8 positions match TRBD1. Germline CDR1 is SGHRS and CDR2 is YFSETQ. With V trimmed by 5 bases and J by 7 bases, 7 bases remained unmatched. This CDR3 is built from 13 residues. DNA for the CDR3: TGCGCCAGCAGACAACAGGGGGAGGGTGGCTACACCTTC. Residues: CASRQQGEGGYTF.

The chain recombines TRBV15 with TRBJ2-1, with 10 bases lining up with TRBD2. Germline loops: CDR1 LNHNV, CDR2 YYDKDF (reference sequence). The trim removed 2 bases at V and 1 base at J, leaving 2 bases unmatched. The CDR3 is 16 amino acids. The CDR3 DNA reads TGTGCCACCAGCAGATTACTAGCGGGGTCCTACAATGAGCAGTTCTTC. Translation: CATSRLLAGSYNEQFF.

This chain uses TRBV7-7 with TRBJ1-6; no reliable D call. The germline CDR1 and CDR2 sequences are SSHAT and FNYEAQ (reference sequence). The V end lost 5 bases, the J end lost 7 bases, and 9 bases lay between the germline ends. The CDR3 loop spans 13 amino acids. CDR3 in amino acids: CASSIGTNSPLHF. CDR3 coding DNA: TGTGCCAGCAGCATAGGCACAAATTCACCCCTCCACTTT.

This sequence joins TRBV7-9 and TRBJ2-1, with TRBD2 identical over 16 bases. The CDR3 consists of 17 residues. The V gene's germline CDR1 is SEHNR and CDR2 FQNEAQ (reference sequence). J lost 5 bases, V lost 6 bases, and 7 bases had no gene match. Here the CDR3 DNA reads TGTGCCAGCAGTAACCCGGGACTAGCGGGAGGGAACAATGAGCAGTTCTTC. This codes for CASSNPGLAGGNNEQFF.

To note about this clone: Distinct nucleotide sequences in the sample also encode this CDR3. V usage is TRBV7-9 and J usage is TRBJ1-1, with D uncertain. Deletions cut 5 bases from V and 0 bases from J, with 7 bases between. There are 13 residues in the CDR3. CDR1 is SEHNR, CDR2 FQNEAQ, per germline (reference sequence). DNA for the CDR3: TGTGCCAGCAGCCTCACAGTGAACACTGAAGCTTTCTTT. It yields the protein CASSLTVNTEAFF.

This sequence joins TRBV11-2 and TRBJ2-5; 9 bases align to TRBD2. The closer fit of TRBJ2-7 to the DNA end suggests the J call may be wrong. CDR3 length: 17 amino acids. CDR1 is SGHAT, CDR2 FQNNGV, per germline. CDR3 in amino acids: CASSLWSSGGSSYEQYF. As DNA, the CDR3 is TGTGCCAGCAGCTTATGGTCCAGCGGGGGGAGCTCCTACGAGCAGTACTTC.

This clone was seen only a few times. The chain carries TRBV7-9 and TRBJ2-1, with D possibly being TRBD2 (6 bases). The V gene's germline CDR1 is SEHNR and CDR2 FQNEAQ (reference sequence). V lost 5 bases, J lost 0 bases, and 14 bases lay in between. The CDR3 has 16 amino acids. DNA of the CDR3: TGTGCCAGCAGCCCGCCGGGACTGAGCTCCTACAATGAGCAGTTCTTC. It is translated as CASSPPGLSSYNEQFF. The whole variable domain, remainder taken from reference TRBV7-9 and TRBJ2-1, is DTGVSQNPRHKITKRGQNVTFRCDPISEHNRLYWYRQTLGQGPEFLTYFQNEAQLEKSRLLSDRFSAERPKGSFSTLEIQRTEQGDSAMYLCASSPPGLSSYNEQFFGPGTRLTVL.

The chain is built from TRBV2 and TRBJ2-1; TRBD1 agrees at 9 bases. The CDR3 consists of 17 residues. CDR1 SNHLY and CDR2 FYNNEI come from the germline V gene. V was clipped by 2 bases and J by 4 bases; unmatched bases: 9. The CDR3 region is CASSEPRDRVLYNEQFF. The CDR3 bases are TGTGCCAGCAGTGAACCCCGGGACAGGGTCCTTTACAATGAGCAGTTCTTC.

This clone turned up a few times. V gene TRBV2 combines with J gene TRBJ2-7, with D possibly being TRBD1 (6 bases). V was cut by 2 bases and J by 5 bases, with 13 bases left in between. The CDR3 contains 14 residues. Germline V CDR1 and CDR2: SNHLY, FYNNEI. CDR3 in amino acids: CASSETGFFHEQYF. Here the CDR3 DNA reads TGTGCCAGCAGTGAAACAGGGTTCTTTCACGAGCAGTACTTC.

V is TRBV5-4 and J is TRBJ2-5; D remains ambiguous. CDR1 and CDR2 from the germline V gene are SGHNT and YYREEE (reference sequence). Trimming pared 5 bases from V and 5 bases from J, leaving 13 bases between. The CDR3 consists of 13 residues. The CDR3 DNA reads as TGTGCCAGCAGTTCCCACTACGCGGAGACCCAGTACTTC. Its protein product is CASSSHYAETQYF.

V is TRBV30 and J is TRBJ2-3, with 9 positions matching TRBD2. The CDR3 runs to 16 residues. The germline CDR1 and CDR2 sequences are GTSNPN and SVGIG (reference sequence). V was pared by 2 bases and J by 2 bases, with 8 bases of the junction left unmatched. The CDR3 nucleotides read TGTGCCTGGAGTAATTCGGGACTAGCAGCCACAGATACGCAGTATTTT. Protein: CAWSNSGLAATDTQYF.